The next 8 T cell receptor beta chains were all read from a single sample in a study of shared clonotypes between healthy human individuals. Assay: immunoSEQ multiplex PCR; the TCRdb copy retains only in-frame clones and omits some. The table lists some 2,400,000 clones, 95% of them singletons, with 0.13% in the top ten. The material sequenced was naive CD4+ T cells sorted from blood. Indicated subset: CD45RA+ positively selected. The receptors derive from a man between 18 and 35 years old in good health.

This rearrangement joins TRBV5-4 to TRBJ2-5; 7 bases are a match to TRBD1. V was pared by 3 bases and J by 5 bases, with 7 bases of the junction left unmatched. Germline V gene sequence: CDR1 SGHNT, CDR2 YYREEE (reference sequence). The CDR3 totals 14 residues. CDR3 sequence: CASSSGQLSETQYF. CDR3 nucleotide sequence: TGTGCCAGCAGCTCGGGACAGCTGTCGGAGACCCAGTACTTC. Variable domain in full (rest from reference TRBV5-4 and TRBJ2-5): ETGVTQSPTHLIKTRGQQVTLRCSSQSGHNTVSWYQQALGQGPQFIFQYYREEENGRGNFPPRFSGLQFPNYSSELNVNALELDDSALYLCASSSGQLSETQYFGPGTRLLVL.

The V gene is TRBV9, the J gene TRBJ2-7; 10 positions agree with TRBD1. CDR3 length: 16 amino acids. Looked up from germline, CDR1 is SGDLS and CDR2 is YYNGEE. The V segment lost 2 bases and the J segment 6 bases; nucleotides outside the gene matches: 11. The CDR3 is CASSVMPGQGMSEQYF. DNA of the CDR3: TGTGCCAGCAGCGTTATGCCGGGACAGGGGATGAGCGAGCAGTACTTC.

V and J are TRBV28 and TRBJ1-5; no definite D call. Germline CDR1 and CDR2: MDHEN and SYDVKM. There are 14 residues in the CDR3. Trimming removed 3 bases from V and 5 bases from J, with 11 bases in between. The CDR3 region has the DNA TGTGCCAGCAGTTTGGGAGACAACTATCAGCCCCAGCATTTT. Amino acids: CASSLGDNYQPQHF.

Points on this clone: The identical CDR3 is also encoded by other nucleotide sequences in the sample. The chain has TRBV2 and TRBJ2-5; 8 bases match TRBD1. Trimming cost V 6 bases and J 2 bases; bases outside gene matches: 5. Germline V gene lookup returns CDR1 SNHLY and CDR2 FYNNEI. The CDR3 totals 14 residues. The CDR3 protein is CASSADRGQETQYF. CDR3 sequence (DNA): TGTGCCAGCAGCGCTGACAGGGGTCAAGAGACCCAGTACTTC.

CDR3 nucleotide sequence: TGTGCCAGCAGGGAACACAGCAATCAGCCCCAGCATTTT. The encoded protein is CASREHSNQPQHF. The chain combines TRBV2 with TRBJ1-5; the D is unclear. CDR1 and CDR2 from the germline V gene are SNHLY and FYNNEI. There are 13 residues in the CDR3. The V and J ends lost 6 bases and 1 base respectively, with 7 bases between them.

A remark on this clone: This sample also contains other DNA sequences that code for the same CDR3. The V call is TRBV5-1, the J call TRBJ2-6; D perhaps matches TRBD1 (5 bases). V lost 3 bases, J lost 2 bases, and 9 bases lay in between. The germline V gene has CDR1 SGHRS and CDR2 YFSETQ. The CDR3 covers 15 residues. CDR3 loop: CASSSTGAGANVLTF. The DNA for the CDR3 is TGCGCCAGCAGCTCAACAGGAGCTGGGGCCAACGTCCTGACTTTC.

The count of this clone is one. J is TRBJ1-3 and V is TRBV6-5; D gene unclear. Germline V lookup: CDR1 MNHEY, CDR2 SVGAGI. Trimming shortened V by 2 bases and J by 2 bases, and 7 bases separated the two germline ends. This CDR3 is 14 amino acids long. The CDR3 DNA follows: TGTGCCAGCAGTTACGGGTCGCCTGGAAACACCATATATTTT. Translated, it gives CASSYGSPGNTIYF.

The genes are TRBV6-6 and TRBJ1-1, with D maybe TRBD1 (5 bases). CDR1 and CDR2 (germline): MNHNY, SVGAGI (reference sequence). With 10 bases removed from V and 1 base from J, the gap between germline ends came to 22 bases. The CDR3 contains 16 residues. CDR3 residues: CATAPFGGDWNTEAFF. CDR3 nucleotides: TGTGCCACTGCCCCATTTGGGGGGGACTGGAACACTGAAGCTTTCTTT.